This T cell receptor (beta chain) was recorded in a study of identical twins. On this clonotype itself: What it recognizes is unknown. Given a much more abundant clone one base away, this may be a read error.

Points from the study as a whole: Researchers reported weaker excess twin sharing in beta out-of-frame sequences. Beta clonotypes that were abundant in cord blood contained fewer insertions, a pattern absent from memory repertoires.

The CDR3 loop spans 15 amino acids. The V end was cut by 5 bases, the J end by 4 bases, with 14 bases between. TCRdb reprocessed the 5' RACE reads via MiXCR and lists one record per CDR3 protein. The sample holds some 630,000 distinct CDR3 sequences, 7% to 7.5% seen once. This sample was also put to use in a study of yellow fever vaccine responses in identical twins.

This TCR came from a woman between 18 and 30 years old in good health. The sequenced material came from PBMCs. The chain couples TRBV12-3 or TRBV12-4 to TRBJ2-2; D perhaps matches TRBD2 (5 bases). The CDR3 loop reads CASSITRMGTGELFF. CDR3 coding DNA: TGTGCCAGCAGTATAACTAGAATGGGCACCGGGGAGCTGTTTTTT.